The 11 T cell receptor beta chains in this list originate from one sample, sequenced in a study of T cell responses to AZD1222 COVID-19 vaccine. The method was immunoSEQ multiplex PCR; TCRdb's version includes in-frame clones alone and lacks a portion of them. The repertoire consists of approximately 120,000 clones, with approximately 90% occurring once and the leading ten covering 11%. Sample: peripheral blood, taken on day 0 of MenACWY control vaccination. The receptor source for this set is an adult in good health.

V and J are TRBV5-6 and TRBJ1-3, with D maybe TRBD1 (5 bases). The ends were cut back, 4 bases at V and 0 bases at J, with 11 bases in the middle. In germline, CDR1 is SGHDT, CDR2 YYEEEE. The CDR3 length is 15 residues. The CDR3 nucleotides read TGTGCCAGCAGCCCGCCGGGGACCTCTGGAAACACCATATATTTT. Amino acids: CASSPPGTSGNTIYF.

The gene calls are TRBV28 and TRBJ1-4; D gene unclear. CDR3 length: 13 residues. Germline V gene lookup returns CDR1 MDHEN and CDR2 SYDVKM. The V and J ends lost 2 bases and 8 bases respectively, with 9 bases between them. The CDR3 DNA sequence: TGTGCCAGCAGTTTAGGGTTTCGGGAAAAACTGTTTTTT. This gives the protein CASSLGFREKLFF.

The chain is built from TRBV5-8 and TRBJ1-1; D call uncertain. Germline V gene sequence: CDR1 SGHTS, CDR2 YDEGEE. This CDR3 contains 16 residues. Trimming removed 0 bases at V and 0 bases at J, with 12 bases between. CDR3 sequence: CASSLVILQMNTEAFF. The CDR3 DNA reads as TGTGCCAGCAGCTTGGTGATATTACAGATGAACACTGAAGCTTTCTTT.

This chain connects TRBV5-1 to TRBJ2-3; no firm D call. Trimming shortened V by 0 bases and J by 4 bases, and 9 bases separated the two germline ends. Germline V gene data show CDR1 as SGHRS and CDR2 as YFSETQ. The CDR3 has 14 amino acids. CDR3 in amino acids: CASSLGEISDTQYF. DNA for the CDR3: TGCGCCAGCAGCTTGGGAGAGATCTCAGATACGCAGTATTTT.

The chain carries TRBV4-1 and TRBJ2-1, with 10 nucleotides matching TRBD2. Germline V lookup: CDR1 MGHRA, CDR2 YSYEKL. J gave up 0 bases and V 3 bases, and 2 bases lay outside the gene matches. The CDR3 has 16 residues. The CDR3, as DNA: TGCGCCAGCAGCCATCCTAGCGGGAGCTCCTACAATGAGCAGTTCTTC. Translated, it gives CASSHPSGSSYNEQFF.

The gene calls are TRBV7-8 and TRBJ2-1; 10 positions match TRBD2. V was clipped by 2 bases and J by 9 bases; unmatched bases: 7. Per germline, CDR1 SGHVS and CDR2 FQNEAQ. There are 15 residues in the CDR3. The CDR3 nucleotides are TGTGCCAGCAGCTTACCGGGACTAGCGATGAGTGAGCAGTTCTTC. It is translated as CASSLPGLAMSEQFF. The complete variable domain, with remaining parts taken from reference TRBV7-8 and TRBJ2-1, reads GAGVSQSPRYKVAKRGQDVALRCDPISGHVSLFWYQQALGQGPEFLTYFQNEAQLDKSGLPSDRFFAERPEGSVSTLKIQRTQQEDSAVYLCASSLPGLAMSEQFFGPGTRLTVL.

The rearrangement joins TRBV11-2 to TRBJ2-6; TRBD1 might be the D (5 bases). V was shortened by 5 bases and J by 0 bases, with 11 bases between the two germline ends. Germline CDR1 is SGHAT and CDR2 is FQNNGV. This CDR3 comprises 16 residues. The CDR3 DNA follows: TGTGCCAGCAGCGAATGGCAGGGCTCTGGGGCCAACGTCCTGACTTTC. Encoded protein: CASSEWQGSGANVLTF.

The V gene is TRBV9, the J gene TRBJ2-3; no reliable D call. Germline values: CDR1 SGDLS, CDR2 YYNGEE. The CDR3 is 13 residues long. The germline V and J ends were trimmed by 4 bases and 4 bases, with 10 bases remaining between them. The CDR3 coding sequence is TGTGCCAGCAGCCCTTTTTTCCCAGATACGCAGTATTTT. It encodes CASSPFFPDTQYF.

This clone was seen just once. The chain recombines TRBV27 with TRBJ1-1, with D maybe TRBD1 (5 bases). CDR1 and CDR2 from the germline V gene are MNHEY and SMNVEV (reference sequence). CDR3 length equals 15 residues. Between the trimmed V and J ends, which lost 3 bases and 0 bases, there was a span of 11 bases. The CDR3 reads CASSFTGAVNTEAFF. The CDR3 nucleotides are TGTGCCAGCAGTTTTACCGGGGCCGTGAACACTGAAGCTTTCTTT.

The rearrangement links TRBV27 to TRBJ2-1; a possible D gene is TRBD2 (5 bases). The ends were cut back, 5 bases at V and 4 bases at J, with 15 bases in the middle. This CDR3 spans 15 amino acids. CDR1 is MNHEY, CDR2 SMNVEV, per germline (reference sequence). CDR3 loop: CASSLLASRYNEQFF. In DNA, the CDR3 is TGTGCCAGCAGTCTCCTGGCTAGCAGATACAATGAGCAGTTCTTC.

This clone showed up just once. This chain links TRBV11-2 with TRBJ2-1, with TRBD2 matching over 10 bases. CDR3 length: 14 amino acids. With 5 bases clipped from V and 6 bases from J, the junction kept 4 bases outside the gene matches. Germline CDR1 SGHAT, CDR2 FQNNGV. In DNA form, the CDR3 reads TGTGCCAGCAGCGCGGGACTAGCGACCAATGAGCAGTTCTTC. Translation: CASSAGLATNEQFF.